The clone carrying this T cell receptor (beta chain) was picked up a small number of times. Antigen unknown. The data stem from a study of PD-1 blockade in mismatch repair-deficient tumors. Study details: Patients had approximately 12 mismatch repair-deficient cancer types, all previously treated and progressing. General study results and limits: Tumor-resident clones, often absent from pretreatment blood, expanded after pembrolizumab and then contracted.

All patients were mismatch repair deficient, assessed by either PCR or immunohistochemistry. Three pembrolizumab responders had their TCRs sequenced. Assay: immunoSEQ multiplex PCR; the TCRdb copy retains only in-frame clones and omits some. The profile shows 35,000 to 40,000 clones, about four fifths of them singletons. Germline loops: CDR1 MNHNS, CDR2 SASEGT. Trimming removed 0 bases from V and 4 bases from J; junction bases left unmatched: 1. CDR3 length: 15 residues. Source: peripheral blood, taken 4 weeks after starting pembrolizumab. This rearrangement joins TRBV6-1 to TRBJ1-4, with 8 bases that match TRBD1. This clonotype originated in an adult with mismatch repair-deficient cancer. CDR3 in DNA: TGTGCCAGCAGTGAAGCCACAGGGGGTAATGAAAAACTGTTTTTT. It is translated as CASSEATGGNEKLFF.